A single sample gave rise to the 23 T cell receptor beta chains below, sequenced in a study of PD-1 blockade in classical Hodgkin lymphoma. Every patient was affected by relapse after autologous stem cell transplantation, while exposure to brentuximab vedotin was not uniform. Profiled with immunoSEQ multiplex PCR; TCRdb holds only in-frame clones, not every one. The table shows about 100,000 clones, with more than 85% occurring only once. Source: peripheral blood mononuclear cells (PBMCs), taken before the second cycle of nivolumab. These receptors were taken from a human donor with classical Hodgkin lymphoma.

The CDR3: CSVTGSSYEQYF. CDR3 sequence (DNA): TGCAGCGTTACGGGATCCTCCTACGAGCAGTACTTC. The chain carries TRBV29-1 and TRBJ2-7, with a tentative D call TRBD2 (5 bases). This CDR3 is built from 12 residues. Germline CDR1 is SQVTM and CDR2 is ANQGSEA. Trimming left V 5 bases short and J 0 bases short, with 8 bases between.

The V gene is TRBV6-5, the J gene TRBJ1-1; 7 nucleotides align to TRBD1. The CDR3 length is 13 residues. V trimming: 2 bases; J trimming: 4 bases; junction bases outside the gene matches: 1. Germline lookup yields CDR1 MNHEY and CDR2 SVGAGI. The DNA for the CDR3 is TGTGCCAGCAGTTACCCAGGGGGCACTGAAGCTTTCTTT. Its translation is CASSYPGGTEAFF.

J is TRBJ2-5 and V is TRBV6-5, with D possibly TRBD1 on 6 matching bases. V was shortened by 5 bases and J by 7 bases, with 14 bases between the two germline ends. The CDR3 is 13 amino acids. The V gene's germline CDR1 is MNHEY and CDR2 SVGAGI. CDR3 sequence reads: CASSTGQKGTQYF. CDR3 bases: TGTGCCAGCAGTACCGGACAGAAAGGGACCCAGTACTTC.

The chain has TRBV4-2 and TRBJ2-7; weak D call: TRBD2 (7 bases). The germline V gene encodes CDR1 LGHNA and CDR2 YNFKEQ. This CDR3 has 14 amino acids. Trimming stripped 0 bases from V and 4 bases from J, with 10 bases between. The CDR3 nucleotides are TGTGCCAGCAGCCAAGAGCGGGGGCCTTACGAGCAGTACTTC. This codes for CASSQERGPYEQYF.

CDR3 residues: CASIWAVDSNQPQHF. The CDR3 nucleotides read TGTGCCAGTATCTGGGCAGTAGATAGCAATCAGCCCCAGCATTTT. The chain has TRBV19 and TRBJ1-5; the D is unclear. The germline gives CDR1 LNHDA, CDR2 SQIVND (reference sequence). V was shortened by 7 bases and J by 0 bases, with 13 bases between the two germline ends. CDR3 size: 15 residues.

The V call is TRBV28, the J call TRBJ2-7; D tentatively reads TRBD1 or TRBD2 (5 bases each). Between the trimmed V and J ends, which lost 4 bases and 7 bases, there was a span of 11 bases. The CDR3 has 12 residues. Germline V gene sequence: CDR1 MDHEN, CDR2 SYDVKM. CDR3: CASSSREWEQYF. The CDR3 DNA sequence: TGTGCCAGCAGTTCCAGGGAGTGGGAGCAGTACTTC. The full variable domain, completed using reference TRBV28 and TRBJ2-7, is DVKVTQSSRYLVKRTGEKVFLECVQDMDHENMFWYRQDPGLGLRLIYFSYDVKMKEKGDIPEGYSVSREKKERFSLILESASTNQTSMYLCASSSREWEQYFGPGTRLTVT.

The V gene is TRBV10-2, the J gene TRBJ2-5, with 9 bases identical to TRBD1. In germline, CDR1 is WSHSY, CDR2 SAAADI. The CDR3 is made up of 17 amino acids. V lost 3 bases, J lost 2 bases, and 10 bases stayed unmatched. The CDR3 protein is CASSDPDRGHKQETQYF. CDR3 coding DNA: TGCGCCAGCAGTGATCCGGACAGGGGACATAAACAAGAGACCCAGTACTTC.

This chain uses TRBV6-5 with TRBJ1-6; 9 positions match TRBD1. V gave up 6 bases and J gave up 7 bases; unmatched junction bases: 4. The CDR3 extends over 14 amino acids. Germline V gives CDR1 MNHEY, CDR2 SVGAGI. CDR3 sequence: CASRLGQGNSPLHF. The CDR3 DNA is TGTGCCAGCAGGTTAGGACAGGGGAATTCACCCCTCCACTTT.

The chain employs TRBV29-1 and TRBJ2-1; TRBD1 is a possible D gene (5 bases). Germline CDR1 SQVTM, CDR2 ANQGSEA. CDR3 length equals 14 residues. The V gene lost 7 bases and the J gene lost 7 bases, with 20 bases spanning the gap. CDR3 loop: CSGSPRTNENEQFF. The DNA of the CDR3 is TGCAGCGGCTCGCCGAGGACAAATGAAAATGAGCAGTTCTTC.

The rearrangement joins TRBV23-1 to TRBJ1-1; no reliable D call. TRBV23-1 is recorded as an ORF, its role being uncertain. V was pared by 7 bases and J by 1 base, with 13 bases between. CDR3 length equals 14 residues. CDR3 bases: TGCGCCAGCAAACAACAACCGGAGAACACTGAAGCTTTCTTT. Encoded protein: CASKQQPENTEAFF.

The chain carries TRBV7-9 and TRBJ1-1; D remains ambiguous. The ends were cut back, 5 bases at V and 4 bases at J, with 14 bases in the middle. Germline V gene data show CDR1 as SEHNR and CDR2 as FQNEAQ (reference sequence). CDR3 length: 14 amino acids. The CDR3 DNA reads TGTGCCAGCAGCCTTACGTTTAAGGGCACTGAAGCTTTCTTT. This translates into CASSLTFKGTEAFF.

This chain's CDR3 is CASSYGYGIYEQYF. Here the CDR3 DNA reads TGTGCCAGCAGTTACGGGTACGGGATCTACGAGCAGTACTTC. The rearrangement uses TRBV6-6 and TRBJ2-7; the D gene is possibly TRBD2 (5 bases). Germline V gene data show CDR1 as MNHNY and CDR2 as SVGAGI (reference sequence). The CDR3 consists of 14 residues. V lost 2 bases and J lost 3, with 11 bases in between.

This clone came up many times. The chain has TRBV19 and TRBJ1-4; 8 bases line up with TRBD1. V shed 6 bases and J 2 bases; nucleotides not matched to a gene: 11. CDR1 LNHDA and CDR2 SQIVND come from the germline V gene (reference sequence). The CDR3 loop spans 17 amino acids. CDR3 residues: CASSNPGGAETNEKLFF. CDR3 coding DNA: TGTGCCAGTAGCAACCCAGGGGGCGCGGAGACTAATGAAAAACTGTTTTTT. The variable domain in full, completed from reference TRBV19 and TRBJ1-4, reads DGGITQSPKYLFRKEGQNVTLSCEQNLNHDAMYWYRQDPGQGLRLIYYSQIVNDFQKGDIAEGYSVSREKKESFPLTVTSAQKNPTAFYLCASSNPGGAETNEKLFFGSGTQLSVL.

The J gene is TRBJ1-1, the V gene TRBV5-1, with D hard to call. Per germline, CDR1 SGHRS and CDR2 YFSETQ. The CDR3 has 12 amino acids. The V end lost 0 bases, the J end lost 7 bases, and 7 bases lay between the germline ends. DNA of the CDR3: TGCGCCAGCAGCTTGGTAGCCGATGAAGCTTTCTTT. Translation: CASSLVADEAFF. The whole variable domain, filled in from reference TRBV5-1 and TRBJ1-1, reads KAGVTQTPRYLIKTRGQQVTLSCSPISGHRSVSWYQQTPGQGLQFLFEYFSETQRNKGNFPGRFSGRQFSNSRSEMNVSTLELGDSALYLCASSLVADEAFFGQGTRLTVV.

The chain carries TRBV29-1 and TRBJ1-1; 8 positions match TRBD1. This CDR3 is 14 amino acids long. Looked up from germline, CDR1 is SQVTM and CDR2 is ANQGSEA. V was pared by 6 bases and J by 0 bases, with 6 bases of the junction left unmatched. CDR3 bases: TGCAGCGTAGAACAGGGGGGAGTGAACACTGAAGCTTTCTTT. It yields the protein CSVEQGGVNTEAFF.

V is TRBV27 and J is TRBJ2-5; TRBD1 matches 10 bases. Trimming at V came to 5 bases and at J to 5 bases, leaving 14 bases not matched to a gene. Germline V CDR1 and CDR2: MNHEY, SMNVEV (reference sequence). The CDR3 spans 17 residues. In DNA form, the CDR3 reads TGTGCCAGCAGTCACAGTCCTAGGACAGGGGGGTGGGAGACCCAGTACTTC. Its translation is CASSHSPRTGGWETQYF.

The chain links TRBV5-1 to TRBJ2-3; no clear D gene. The CDR3 loop spans 14 amino acids. Germline CDR1 SGHRS, CDR2 YFSETQ. V was trimmed by 2 bases and J by 4 bases, leaving 11 bases between them. Written as DNA, the CDR3 is TGCGCCAGCAGCTTATTTGGGAACGCAGATACGCAGTATTTT. Translation: CASSLFGNADTQYF.

The chain uses TRBV6-6 and TRBJ2-2; tentatively, D is TRBD1 (6 bases). There are 15 residues in the CDR3. V was shortened by 7 bases and J by 3 bases, with 15 bases between the two germline ends. Germline CDR1 reads MNHNY; CDR2 reads SVGAGI (reference sequence). This chain's CDR3 is CASTQGTEHTGELFF. Here the CDR3 DNA reads TGTGCCAGCACACAGGGTACGGAGCACACCGGGGAGCTGTTTTTT.

V and J are TRBV15 and TRBJ1-3; a weak D match, TRBD1 (5 bases). Trimming took off 0 bases at V and 2 bases at J, with 5 bases between the two ends. Germline loops: CDR1 LNHNV, CDR2 YYDKDF (reference sequence). There are 14 residues in the CDR3. CDR3 nucleotides: TGTGCCACCAGCAGAGAGGGGGCTGGAAACACCATATATTTT. Translated: CATSREGAGNTIYF.

The CDR3 protein is CASSADRPRELFF. In DNA form, the CDR3 reads TGTGCCAGCAGCGCTGACAGACCCCGGGAGCTGTTTTTT. The chain recombines TRBV7-2 with TRBJ2-2; possible D gene TRBD1, 5 bases. Germline assignment: CDR1 SGHTA and CDR2 FQGNSA. Trimming took off 5 bases at V and 9 bases at J, with 13 bases between the two ends. The CDR3 sequence is 13 residues long.

The V call is TRBV11-2, the J call TRBJ1-2; 8 bases align to TRBD1. This CDR3 has 15 amino acids. Germline V gives CDR1 SGHAT, CDR2 FQNNGV. V gave up 3 bases and J gave up 4 bases; unmatched junction bases: 7. In DNA, the CDR3 is TGTGCCAGCAGCTTCTATTCAGGGGGCTCCTATGGCTACACCTTC. This codes for CASSFYSGGSYGYTF.

This chain joins TRBV28 and TRBJ2-6; no clear D gene. Germline V gene data show CDR1 as MDHEN and CDR2 as SYDVKM. V lost 5 bases, J lost 6 bases, and 11 bases lay in between. The CDR3 totals 14 residues. In DNA, the CDR3 is TGTGCCAGCAGTCTATTCCCCGAGGCCAACGTCCTGACTTTC. Encoded protein: CASSLFPEANVLTF.

The chain links TRBV7-9 to TRBJ1-2; TRBD1 is a possible D gene (5 bases). CDR1 and CDR2 from the germline V gene are SEHNR and FQNEAQ (reference sequence). CDR3 length: 14 amino acids. V was shortened by 7 bases and J by 3 bases, with 15 bases between the two germline ends. CDR3 sequence reads: CASINLDTYYGYTF. CDR3 bases: TGTGCCAGCATCAATTTGGACACCTACTATGGCTACACCTTC. Supplemented by reference TRBV7-9 and TRBJ1-2, the full variable domain reads DTGVSQNPRHKITKRGQNVTFRCDPISEHNRLYWYRQTLGQGPEFLTYFQNEAQLEKSRLLSDRFSAERPKGSFSTLEIQRTEQGDSAMYLCASINLDTYYGYTFGSGTRLTVV.